The 9 T cell receptor beta chains reported below all come from one sample, sequenced in a study of blood T cell repertoires in COVID-19. Data came from immunoSEQ multiplex PCR; TCRdb stores just in-frame clones and leaves some out. The table has around 430,000 clones, approximately 89% seen once; the top ten hold about 12%. Sequenced sample: peripheral blood. These receptors originate from a woman aged 45 to 65 with COVID-19, enrolled during active disease.

This rearrangement joins TRBV6-4 to TRBJ2-1; D gene ambiguous. Trimming took 6 bases from V and 8 from J, leaving 11 bases between them. Germline CDR1 is MRHNA and CDR2 is SNTAGT. This CDR3 is built from 12 residues. CDR3 coding DNA: TGTGCCAGCAGGACGCTAGGATATGAGCAGTTCTTC. Its translation: CASRTLGYEQFF.

This clone was observed a handful of times. The chain is built from TRBV12-3 or TRBV12-4 and TRBJ1-1; D is uncertain. V lost 3 bases and J 5 bases, leaving 7 bases between the germline ends. The CDR3 runs to 12 residues. The DNA for the CDR3 is TGTGCCAGCAGTTTCCCGCGGACTGAAGCTTTCTTT. Translation: CASSFPRTEAFF.

This clone has a handful of counts. V is TRBV29-1 and J is TRBJ1-1; D not resolved. The CDR3 totals 13 residues. Trimming pared 0 bases from V and 3 bases from J, leaving 8 bases between. CDR1 and CDR2 (germline): SQVTM, ANQGSEA. The CDR3 sequence: CSVEEAADTEAFF. CDR3 nucleotides: TGCAGCGTTGAAGAGGCGGCAGACACTGAAGCTTTCTTT. Combining the CDR3 with reference TRBV29-1 and TRBJ1-1 gives the whole variable domain SAVISQKPSRDICQRGTSLTIQCQVDSQVTMMFWYRQQPGQSLTLIATANQGSEATYESGFVIDKFPISRPNLTFSTLTVSNMSPEDSSIYLCSVEEAADTEAFFGQGTRLTVV.

The rearrangement joins TRBV5-4 to TRBJ1-2, with D possibly being TRBD1 (6 bases). The germline CDR1 and CDR2 sequences are SGHNT and YYREEE (reference sequence). The CDR3 is 14 residues long. V dropped 3 bases and J dropped 7 bases, with 16 bases sitting between them. CDR3 amino acids: CASSSNRVPGGYTF. In DNA, the CDR3 is TGTGCCAGCAGCTCGAACAGGGTACCAGGTGGCTACACCTTC. The full variable domain, with the rest looked up from reference TRBV5-4 and TRBJ1-2, is ETGVTQSPTHLIKTRGQQVTLRCSSQSGHNTVSWYQQALGQGPQFIFQYYREEENGRGNFPPRFSGLQFPNYSSELNVNALELDDSALYLCASSSNRVPGGYTFGSGTRLTVV.

The genes are TRBV10-1 and TRBJ2-2; D ambiguous. V was trimmed by 3 bases and J by 3 bases, leaving 8 bases between them. Germline loops: CDR1 WNHNN, CDR2 SYGVQD (reference sequence). The CDR3 contains 14 residues. The CDR3 coding sequence is TGCGCCAGCAGTGACCCGGGTGACACCGGGGAGCTGTTTTTT. Translation: CASSDPGDTGELFF.

The rearrangement joins TRBV6-5 to TRBJ2-1; D uncertain. Germline lookup yields CDR1 MNHEY and CDR2 SVGAGI. There are 11 residues in the CDR3. Trimming stripped 8 bases from V and 4 bases from J, with 6 bases between. The chain's CDR3 is CASSTYNEQFF. CDR3 coding DNA: TGTGCCAGCTCGACTTACAATGAGCAGTTCTTC.

Comment on this clone: The same CDR3 can be traced to other DNA sequences in this sample. The V gene is TRBV4-1, the J gene TRBJ2-2, with D tentatively TRBD2 (5 bases). Germline V gene sequence: CDR1 MGHRA, CDR2 YSYEKL. The CDR3 has 16 amino acids. Trimming left V 2 bases short and J 0 bases short, with 10 bases between. The CDR3 bases are TGCGCCAGCAGCCAATTTACGGGGACGAACACCGGGGAGCTGTTTTTT. This translates into CASSQFTGTNTGELFF.

The CDR3 reads CASSDRTGGGSPLHF. The CDR3 DNA sequence: TGTGCCAGCAGTGACCGGACAGGGGGAGGTTCACCCCTCCACTTT. This chain connects TRBV6-6 to TRBJ1-6; 10 bases line up with TRBD1. CDR1 and CDR2 from the germline V gene are MNHNY and SVGAGI (reference sequence). The CDR3 contains 15 residues. Unmatched junction bases numbered 7, after V lost 5 bases and J lost 9 bases.

V gene TRBV3-1 (or the pseudogene TRBV3-2) combines with J gene TRBJ1-1; D gene ambiguous. CDR1 and CDR2 (germline): LGHDT, YNNKEL (reference sequence). V dropped 3 bases and J dropped 5 bases, with 13 bases sitting between them. The CDR3 is 14 amino acids. CDR3 bases: TGTGCCAGCAGCCATAAGGGCAAGCGGACTGAAGCTTTCTTT. It is translated as CASSHKGKRTEAFF.